These T cell receptor beta chains were read from a single sample in a study of blood T cell repertoires in COVID-19. The repertoire was sequenced with immunoSEQ multiplex PCR; TCRdb's copy has only in-frame clones and lacks some. Here the sample spans 200,000 to 250,000 clones, roughly 84% being singletons. Input material: peripheral blood. The source is a woman aged 80 or over with acute or convalescent COVID-19. CDR3s include the opening cysteine and the closing phenylalanine or tryptophan. The D gene is left open where the match is weak. The size field is filled for only some rows; it gives once, few, many or a size class.

cdr3_length	v_call	clone_size	j_call	d_call	cdr3_nt	cdr3_aa
17	TRBV11-2	.	TRBJ2-1	TRBD2	TGTGCCAGCAGCTACCCGACTAGCGGGGGGAACCGGAATGAGCAGTTCTTC	CASSYPTSGGNRNEQFF
17	TRBV5-1	.	TRBJ2-5	TRBD2	TGCGCCAGCAGCCCTGGCGCTAGCGGGGGAGTACAAGAGACCCAGTACTTC	CASSPGASGGVQETQYF
15	TRBV6-2/TRBV6-3	.	TRBJ2-1	.	TGTGCCAGCAGCTTACGAGGCCCCGGCTACAATGAGCAGTTCTTC	CASSLRGPGYNEQFF
16	TRBV5-3	.	TRBJ2-7	TRBD2	TGTGCCAGAAGACCACCGACTAGCGCGCCCTCCTACGAGCAGTACTTC	CARRPPTSAPSYEQYF
17	TRBV11-3	.	TRBJ2-5	TRBD2	TGTGCCAGCAGCTTAGGCGGTAGCGGGGGGTACCAAGAGACCCAGTACTTC	CASSLGGSGGYQETQYF
14	TRBV5-1	.	TRBJ2-7	TRBD1	TGCGCCAGCCATAAGGGAACAGGGGGGTTCGAGCAGTACTTC	CASHKGTGGFEQYF
13	TRBV19	once	TRBJ1-5	.	TGTGCCAGTACCGGGACACCTAATCAGCCCCAGCATTTT	CASTGTPNQPQHF
14	TRBV4-1	.	TRBJ1-2	.	TGCGCCAGCAGCGGCGTGAGGGGGTCGAGGGGCTACACCTTC	CASSGVRGSRGYTF
14	TRBV5-1	.	TRBJ1-4	TRBD1	TGCGCCACCCGGCATGGGACAGGGAGAGAAAAACTGTTTTTT	CATRHGTGREKLFF
15	TRBV6-6	few	TRBJ1-3	.	TGTGCCAGCAGATTTGTGAGGAGCTCTGGAAACACCATATATTTT	CASRFVRSSGNTIYF
20	TRBV6-1	.	TRBJ2-1	TRBD2	TGTGCCAGCAGTGATGTAGGAGGGCTAGCGGGGGCCCCCTCCTACAATGAGCAGTTCTTC	CASSDVGGLAGAPSYNEQFF
15	TRBV30	.	TRBJ1-6	.	TGTGCCTGGCAAAAAAGGGCAGGGGCGAATTCACCCCTCCACTTT	CAWQKRAGANSPLHF
13	TRBV2	.	TRBJ1-2	TRBD1	TGTGCCAGCAGTGTCGGGACAGGTGCGCGCTACACCTTC	CASSVGTGARYTF
13	TRBV18	.	TRBJ1-5	.	TGTGCCAGCTCAACCCGGGACAATCAGCCCCAGCATTTT	CASSTRDNQPQHF
14	TRBV10-3	.	TRBJ1-6	.	TGTGCCATCAGTGAGGTTTTGGAGGGTTCACCCCTCCACTTT	CAISEVLEGSPLHF
18	TRBV27	.	TRBJ2-3	.	TGTGCCAGCAGTCATAAGGGAGCCATCGGCTGGAGCACAGATACGCAGTATTTT	CASSHKGAIGWSTDTQYF
14	TRBV14	.	TRBJ1-2	.	TGTGCCAGCAGCCCGCCGGGGTCTTACTACCGCTACACCTTC	CASSPPGSYYRYTF
17	TRBV10-3	.	TRBJ2-3	.	TGTGCCATCAGTGAGCCATCACCGGGGGTACGCACAGATACGCAGTATTTT	CAISEPSPGVRTDTQYF
16	TRBV9	.	TRBJ2-2	.	TGTGCCAGCAGCGTAGATGTGACACCGAACACCGGGGAGCTGTTTTTT	CASSVDVTPNTGELFF
18	TRBV19	.	TRBJ2-1	TRBD2	TGTGCCAGTAGTGTCTATAGCGGGGGGCTTTCTTCCTACAATGAGCAGTTCTTC	CASSVYSGGLSSYNEQFF
14	TRBV13	.	TRBJ2-7	.	TGTGCCAGCAGCTTAGGGACCGGCGGCTACGAGCAGTACTTC	CASSLGTGGYEQYF
11	TRBV7-9	.	TRBJ2-2	.	TGTGCCAGCAGCTTATCTGGGGAGCTGTTTTTT	CASSLSGELFF
15	TRBV5-4	.	TRBJ1-1	.	TGTGCCAGCAGCTTGGATCCGGTACCGGGAACTGAAGCTTTCTTT	CASSLDPVPGTEAFF
15	TRBV6-1	.	TRBJ1-1	TRBD1	TGTGCCAGCAGTGAGGGACAGGGCCCCCACACTGAAGCTTTCTTT	CASSEGQGPHTEAFF
12	TRBV2	.	TRBJ2-7	.	TGTGCCAGCAGTGAAGGGGAGTTCGAGCAGTACTTC	CASSEGEFEQYF
18	TRBV24-1	.	TRBJ1-4	TRBD1	TGTGCCACCAGTGACTCCCGGACAGGGGCGATTACTAATGAAAAACTGTTTTTT	CATSDSRTGAITNEKLFF
14	TRBV13	once	TRBJ1-4	.	TGTGCCAGCAGCCCTCGACAGCACGGTGAAAAACTGTTTTTT	CASSPRQHGEKLFF
13	TRBV3-1/TRBV3-2	.	TRBJ2-7	.	TGTGCCAGCAGCCAAGAGAACAACTACGAGCAGTACTTC	CASSQENNYEQYF
15	TRBV7-2	.	TRBJ1-5	.	TGTGCCAGCAGCTTAGGGCAGCCCGGGGATCAGCCCCAGCATTTT	CASSLGQPGDQPQHF
14	TRBV5-1	once	TRBJ1-1	.	TGCGCCAGCAGCACCGGGGACACTAACACTGAAGCTTTCTTT	CASSTGDTNTEAFF
12	TRBV6-5	once	TRBJ1-3	.	TGTGCCAGCAGTTACGAGGGAAACACCATATATTTT	CASSYEGNTIYF
16	TRBV28	.	TRBJ2-5	TRBD1	TGTGCCAGCAGTTTAGGGGGGTCAGGGGGCACAGAGACCCAGTACTTC	CASSLGGSGGTETQYF
13	TRBV12-3/TRBV12-4	.	TRBJ1-1	.	TGTGCCAGCAGGTACAGGGAGAACACTGAAGCTTTCTTT	CASRYRENTEAFF
15	TRBV7-8	.	TRBJ1-2	.	TGTGCCAGCAGCTTAGGTGGGGGGGGCGTCTATGGCTACACCTTC	CASSLGGGGVYGYTF
15	TRBV7-3	.	TRBJ1-2	.	TGTGCCAGCAGCACCCTGGGGGGTTCTAACTATGGCTACACCTTC	CASSTLGGSNYGYTF
13	TRBV7-3	.	TRBJ1-4	.	TGTGCCAGCAGCTTAATTCCGGGGGAAAAACTGTTTTTT	CASSLIPGEKLFF
14	TRBV7-8	.	TRBJ1-1	.	TGTGCCAGCAGCTTACGGAGGGCCCGCACTGAAGCTTTCTTT	CASSLRRARTEAFF
15	TRBV15	once	TRBJ1-2	TRBD1	TGTGCCACCAGATCGACAGGGACGGGTGGCTATGGCTACACCTTC	CATRSTGTGGYGYTF
14	TRBV6-4	once	TRBJ2-1	.	TGTGCCAGCAGGAAGTCAGGGGCGCTTAATGAGCAGTTCTTC	CASRKSGALNEQFF
15	TRBV6-6	.	TRBJ1-3	.	TGTGCCAGCCGCTTCGCGAGCCACTCTGGAAACACCATATATTTT	CASRFASHSGNTIYF
14	TRBV5-1	medium-sized	TRBJ2-2	.	TGCGCCAGCAGCCCGGGACTGTATGCCGGGGAGCTGTTTTTT	CASSPGLYAGELFF
13	TRBV18	.	TRBJ1-4	.	TGTGCCAGCTCACCAGGGAGCAATGAAAAACTGTTTTTT	CASSPGSNEKLFF
16	TRBV4-3	.	TRBJ1-1	TRBD1	TGCGCCAGCAGCCCGAACAGGGGTGGGGTGAACACTGAAGCTTTCTTT	CASSPNRGGVNTEAFF
13	TRBV24-1	.	TRBJ1-2	.	TGTGCCACCAGTGACTACCGGACTGATGGCTACACCTTC	CATSDYRTDGYTF
15	TRBV5-1	.	TRBJ1-3	.	TGCGCCAGCAGTTCCGACACAGGCTCTGGAAACACCATATATTTT	CASSSDTGSGNTIYF
14	TRBV7-2	.	TRBJ1-1	.	TGTGCCAGCAGCTTGGGCAGGGATGTCACTGAAGCTTTCTTT	CASSLGRDVTEAFF
10	TRBV14	.	TRBJ2-4	.	TGTGCCAGCACCCTTCTCTTTCAGTACTTC	CASTLLFQYF
15	TRBV6-5	.	TRBJ2-1	TRBD2	TGTGCCAGCAGAATAGCGGGGGGGGAGGTCCATGAGCAGTTCTTC	CASRIAGGEVHEQFF
14	TRBV28	.	TRBJ1-6	.	TGTGCCAGCAGCCCTGACAGCTATAATTCACCCCTCCACTTT	CASSPDSYNSPLHF